These T cell receptor beta chains were read from a single sample in a study of cytomegalovirus exposure and HLA in healthy donors. TCRdb's table, derived via immunoSEQ multiplex PCR, lists solely in-frame clones and lacks some. The table lists over 110,000 clones, 75% to 85% of them singletons. Material: PBMCs. These receptors all stem from a female donor in good health and CMV-seronegative. The CDR3 runs from the conserved cysteine through the conserved F or W. D genes are given only for firm matches. Clone size appears in some rows only: once, few, many, or a class for an expanded clone.

>TRBV10-1|-|TRBJ2-2|few
CASSESLEGELFF
TGCGCCAGCAGTGAGTCGCTGGAGGGGGAGCTGTTTTTT
>TRBV7-2|-|TRBJ1-1|-
CASRAGGDMNTEAFF
TGTGCCAGCAGAGCTGGGGGCGACATGAACACTGAAGCTTTCTTT
>TRBV6-4|-|TRBJ1-6|-
CASSDDGPGSPLHF
TGTGCCAGCAGTGACGACGGGCCGGGATCACCCCTCCACTTT
>TRBV30|TRBD2|TRBJ2-1|-
CAWSVSSGRAVNEQFF
TGTGCCTGGAGTGTAAGTAGCGGGAGGGCCGTCAATGAGCAGTTCTTC
>TRBV2|TRBD2|TRBJ2-3|-
CASSALAGGRTDTQYF
TGTGCCAGCAGTGCCCTGGCGGGAGGGCGGACAGATACGCAGTATTTT
>TRBV19|-|TRBJ2-7|-
CASSTRAVVNPEQYF
TGTGCCAGTAGTACCAGGGCTGTGGTTAATCCGGAGCAGTACTTC
>TRBV19|TRBD1|TRBJ1-4|few
CASTYRGGGDREKLFF
TGTGCCAGTACCTACCGAGGAGGGGGCGATCGTGAAAAACTGTTTTTT
>TRBV7-2|TRBD1|TRBJ2-2|-
CASSSQGATGELFF
TGTGCCAGCAGCTCTCAGGGGGCCACCGGGGAGCTGTTTTTT
>TRBV6-4|TRBD2|TRBJ2-3|-
CASSPAGGGGTDTQYF
TGTGCCAGCAGTCCCGCGGGGGGCGGGGGAACAGATACGCAGTATTTT
>TRBV4-1|TRBD1|TRBJ2-1|-
CASSQGLLGSTGTGGNEQFF
TGCGCCAGCAGCCAGGGTCTCCTGGGCTCGACCGGGACAGGGGGAAATGAGCAGTTCTTC
>TRBV4-1|-|TRBJ2-7|-
CASSQEQRLVSGEQYF
TGCGCCAGCAGCCAAGAACAGCGGCTAGTAAGCGGCGAGCAGTACTTC
>TRBV4-3|TRBD1|TRBJ1-2|few
CASSQGQGVWGYTF
TGCGCCAGCAGCCAGGGACAGGGGGTTTGGGGCTACACCTTC
>TRBV4-2|-|TRBJ1-1|-
CASSQPGTAGIDAFF
TGTGCCAGCAGCCAACCCGGGACGGCGGGAATTGATGCTTTCTTT
>TRBV2|-|TRBJ2-7|-
CASSDWQGGCEQYF
TGTGCCAGCAGTGATTGGCAGGGTGGGTGCGAGCAGTACTTC
>TRBV28|-|TRBJ2-3|-
CASSLQRGGSTDTQYF
TGTGCCAGCAGTCTCCAGAGAGGGGGTAGCACAGATACGCAGTATTTT